This T cell receptor beta chain emerged from a study of cytomegalovirus exposure and HLA in healthy donors. Broader study findings: An analysis that came later showed most CMV-associated TCR beta chains appearing HLA-restricted. The majority of TCR sequences were rare, yet some public TCRs appeared in many donors. Within an earlier analysis, most TCR beta V segments proved productive either about 90% or about 30% of the time. An assumption of roughly uniform sequencing depth across donors underlay the presence/absence analyses.

PCR was performed using 60 Vbeta and 13 Jbeta primers. The table came from immunoSEQ multiplex PCR; TCRdb's copy has only in-frame clones and leaves some out. The sample has about 100,000 clones, around four fifths seen once. CDR3 length: 14 amino acids. Germline V CDR1 and CDR2: PRHDT, FYEKMQ (reference sequence). The V end lost 1 base, the J end lost 5 bases, and 11 bases lay between the germline ends. A note on this clone: Its antigen is as yet unknown.

This chain uses TRBV13 with TRBJ1-1, with D possibly TRBD1 on 6 matching bases. The receptor was isolated from a man aged 40-50 years in good health and CMV-seronegative. The sequencing sample was made of PBMCs. The CDR3 is CASSLDRGQTEAFF. The DNA for the CDR3 is TGTGCCAGCAGCTTAGATCGGGGACAAACTGAAGCTTTCTTT.